The T cell receptor beta chain described here comes from a study of T-cell reconstitution after alpha-beta-depleted transplantation in children (dated by TCRdb to 2015 to 2016). In the study overall: Using TCR repertoire profiling, the study quantitatively followed how T-cell immune reconstitution unfolded in children after TCRalphabeta/CD19-depleted allogeneic hematopoietic cell transplantation. Overall results and qualifications from the work: Over subsequent months, a decline in hyperexpanded clone frequencies was noted, and after one year, T-cell counts and TCRbeta diversity were mostly ascribed to newly produced T cells. In some patients, the high TCRbeta diversity seen at day 60 was put down to recipient T cells and intrathymic progenitors that had survived conditioning. About two months after transplant, the apparently early recovery of alphabetaT-cell counts reportedly depended on just several hundred clones that had expanded rapidly and came from non-depleted graft cells.

To prepare the library, PCR was applied. The instrument was an Illumina HiSeq 2500. To normalize quantification of the TCRbeta repertoire, the TCR libraries were built with molecular barcoding that relied on unique molecular identifiers. Using fastp trimming at Q25 and MiXCR clonotype assembly, TCRdb reanalyzed the public sequencing data and kept in-frame beta chains. Each entry merges the rows of one CDR3 protein and shows their most common DNA and genes. This sample is represented by 600,000 to 800,000 distinct CDR3 sequences; over 10% of them were singletons. Roughly 0.84% of the sample rests with the top ten. CDR1 DFQATT and CDR2 SNEGSKA were looked up in the germline V gene (reference sequence). V loses 1 base at its end and J loses 0 bases; junction bases beyond the gene matches: 10. Taken from cysteine to phenylalanine, the CDR3 has 17 residues. Of all the DNA, just the CDR3 is kept, 51 bases in frame from base 1.

This clonotype was recorded many times. No antigen is known for it. Base qualities are missing; no much larger clone stands one base away. The intended sense of this specimen's treatment or condition label: allogeneic hematopoietic cell transplantation with graft depleted of TCRalphabeta T cells and CD19 B cells. Transplant recipients were children who received TCRalphabeta/CD19-depleted allogeneic hematopoietic cell grafts. Sequences were derived from PBMCs, sampled before TCRalphabeta/CD19-depleted stem cell transplant. This TCR came from a girl aged 2 to 9 with congenital amegakaryocytic thrombocytopenia, due to receive a stem cell transplant. This sequence uses TRBV20-1 and TRBJ1-2; TRBD1 agrees with 8 junctional bases. The CDR3 corresponds to CSARGGEQGVSNYGYTF. The DNA reads TGCAGTGCTAGAGGAGGGGAACAGGGGGTCTCTAACTATGGCTACACCTTC.